The 32 T cell receptor beta chains reported below all come from one sample, sequenced in a study of blood T cells in healthy people across ages. Then a second PCR, running roughly 7 to 11 cycles, was carried out with a sample-barcoded 5' primer and a J-beta primer mix. One entry per CDR3 protein, called by TCRdb with MiXCR from the 5' RACE reads. Found here are about 1.4 million distinct CDR3 sequences, around 59% of them singletons; the top ten hold over 6.5%. Sequenced sample: blood. The receptor set was obtained from a man younger than 30 in good health.

This rearrangement joins TRBV6-1 to TRBJ1-5, with D unresolved. Germline V gene data show CDR1 as MNHNS and CDR2 as SASEGT. The CDR3 sequence is 12 residues long. The V gene lost 7 bases and the J gene lost 6 bases, with 10 bases spanning the gap. CDR3 region: CASIHAGQPQHF. CDR3 coding DNA: TGTGCCAGCATACACGCAGGTCAGCCCCAGCATTTT.

The chain has TRBV11-2 and TRBJ2-3, with no clear D. The CDR3 covers 14 residues. V was cut by 4 bases and J by 2 bases, with 10 bases left in between. CDR1 and CDR2 from the germline V gene are SGHAT and FQNNGV. CDR3 residues: CASSSYQPTDTQYF. As DNA, the CDR3 is TGTGCCAGCAGCTCCTACCAACCCACAGATACGCAGTATTTT. The full variable domain, in which reference TRBV11-2 and TRBJ2-3 provide the parts outside the CDR3, is EAGVAQSPRYKIIEKRQSVAFWCNPISGHATLYWYQQILGQGPKLLIQFQNNGVVDDSQLPKDRFSAERLKGVDSTLKIQPAKLEDSAVYLCASSSYQPTDTQYFGPGTRLTVL.

This clonotype was seen only a few times. V gene TRBV27 combines with J gene TRBJ2-1, with D unclear. The CDR3 covers 13 residues. CDR1 and CDR2 (germline): MNHEY, SMNVEV (reference sequence). V lost 0 bases and J lost 6, with 6 bases in between. The CDR3 is CASSLSGPNEQFF. CDR3 bases: TGTGCCAGCAGTTTATCAGGACCCAATGAGCAGTTCTTC.

Ten or more counts support this clonotype. The junction does not match germline at one end; this may be a read error. This rearrangement joins TRBV12-3 or TRBV12-4 to TRBJ2-3, with no clear D. The length of the CDR3 is 14 residues. The CDR3 DNA reads as TGCGCCAGCAGCCCTGGTGGCAGCACAGATACGCAGTATTTT. The encoded protein is CASSPGGSTDTQYF.

The V gene is TRBV29-1, the J gene TRBJ2-3; 10 nucleotides match TRBD1. The CDR3 has 15 residues. V dropped 6 bases and J dropped 5; count of bases not matched to a gene: 11. CDR1 is SQVTM and CDR2 is ANQGSEA in the germline V gene. The CDR3 spells CSVETGTGAQDTQYF. The CDR3 DNA sequence: TGCAGCGTCGAAACCGGGACAGGGGCACAAGATACGCAGTATTTT.

The rearrangement joins TRBV2 to TRBJ1-5; D call uncertain. This CDR3 is 14 amino acids long. V was shortened by 10 bases and J by 0 bases, with 13 bases between the two germline ends. CDR1 is SNHLY, CDR2 FYNNEI, per germline. The CDR3 sequence: CATTTGFSNQPQHF. CDR3 coding DNA: TGTGCCACTACAACGGGTTTTAGCAATCAGCCCCAGCATTTT. Full variable domain (outside the CDR3, taken from reference TRBV2 and TRBJ1-5): EPEVTQTPSHQVTQMGQEVILRCVPISNHLYFYWYRQILGQKVEFLVSFYNNEISEKSEIFDDQFSVERPDGSNFTLKIRSTKLEDSAMYFCATTTGFSNQPQHFGDGTRLSIL.

This clonotype has a handful of counts. The chain recombines TRBV2 with TRBJ2-7, with 7 bases aligning to TRBD2. The V segment lost 5 bases and the J segment 4 bases; nucleotides outside the gene matches: 5. The CDR3 has 13 amino acids. The germline V gene encodes CDR1 SNHLY and CDR2 FYNNEI. The CDR3 DNA sequence: TGTGCCAGCAGTACTAGCGAATGGTACGAGCAGTACTTC. Translating gives CASSTSEWYEQYF.

The chain combines TRBV5-1 with TRBJ2-1, with 13 bases matching TRBD2. The CDR3 is 16 residues long. CDR1 is SGHRS, CDR2 YFSETQ, per germline. V lost 9 bases to trimming and J lost 5 bases; unmatched junction nucleotides: 11. The CDR3 is CATSYRTSGSDNEQFF. Here the CDR3 DNA reads TGCGCCACTTCTTACCGGACTAGCGGGAGCGACAATGAGCAGTTCTTC.

This clonotype was observed a few times. J is TRBJ2-7 and V is TRBV6-2 or TRBV6-3; 7 nucleotides line up with TRBD2. The germline gives CDR1 MNHEY, CDR2 SVGEGT. Trimming at V came to 2 bases and at J to 0 bases, leaving 16 bases not matched to a gene. There are 19 residues in the CDR3. This CDR3 is CASSYSGLGSRRSSYEQYF. CDR3 nucleotides: TGTGCCAGCAGTTACAGTGGACTAGGATCCCGTAGAAGCTCCTACGAGCAGTACTTC.

The chain combines TRBV7-9 with TRBJ2-3, with TRBD2 matching 8 bases. This CDR3 has 17 residues. Trimming cost V 6 bases and J 2 bases; bases outside gene matches: 13. Looked up from germline, CDR1 is SEHNR and CDR2 is FQNEAQ (reference sequence). The CDR3 DNA sequence: TGTGCCAGCAGTGCCCCGATGACGGGGGGGACCACAGATACGCAGTATTTT. Encoded protein: CASSAPMTGGTTDTQYF.

The chain has TRBV4-1 and TRBJ2-3; 10 bases line up with TRBD2. The CDR3 is 15 residues long. Trimming cost V 4 bases and J 7 bases; bases outside gene matches: 8. Germline CDR1 MGHRA, CDR2 YSYEKL. The CDR3 nucleotides are TGCGCCAGCAGCCTCACTAGCGGGGAGTCATATACGCAGTATTTT. It yields the protein CASSLTSGESYTQYF.

The chain is built from TRBV25-1 and TRBJ1-6; D is uncertain. The CDR3 loop spans 14 amino acids. The V gene's germline CDR1 is MGHDK and CDR2 SYGVNS. V lost 7 bases to trimming and J lost 6 bases, with 13 bases between them. The CDR3 sequence is CASTRGYSNSPLHF. CDR3 in DNA: TGTGCCAGCACCCGTGGGTATTCTAATTCACCCCTCCACTTT. The variable domain in full, completed from reference TRBV25-1 and TRBJ1-6, reads EADIYQTPRYLVIGTGKKITLECSQTMGHDKMYWYQQDPGMELHLIHYSYGVNSTEKGDLSSESTVSRIRTEHFPLTLESARPSHTSQYLCASTRGYSNSPLHFGNGTRLTVT.

This clonotype has a handful of counts. V usage is TRBV28 and J usage is TRBJ1-5; D is perhaps TRBD1 (5 bases). This CDR3 has 13 amino acids. Trimming removed 5 bases from V and 5 bases from J, with 10 bases in between. The V gene's germline CDR1 is MDHEN and CDR2 SYDVKM. The CDR3 sequence is CASSLQGYQPQHF. CDR3 sequence (DNA): TGTGCCAGCAGTCTCCAGGGTTATCAGCCCCAGCATTTT.

This clonotype was counted between two and nine times. The rearrangement links TRBV7-2 to TRBJ2-7; D is ambiguous. V lost 7 bases and J lost 1, with 14 bases in between. The germline V gene has CDR1 SGHTA and CDR2 FQGNSA. The CDR3 consists of 14 residues. CDR3 residues: CASTVRTGSYEQYF. CDR3 nucleotides: TGTGCCAGCACCGTTCGGACCGGATCCTACGAGCAGTACTTC.

The rearrangement joins TRBV27 to TRBJ2-7; 8 bases are shared with TRBD2. The junction had 16 bases not matched to a gene; V was cut back by 6 bases and J by 0 bases. This CDR3 contains 18 residues. Germline V gene sequence: CDR1 MNHEY, CDR2 SMNVEV (reference sequence). The CDR3: CASSPAKAGGPPSYEQYF. Here the CDR3 DNA reads TGTGCCAGCAGCCCTGCTAAGGCGGGAGGCCCACCCTCCTACGAGCAGTACTTC.

The DNA for the CDR3 is TGCAGGCCCGGGACAGGGGTGAACACTGAAGCTTTCTTT. Translation: CRPGTGVNTEAFF. J is TRBJ1-1 and V is TRBV20-1, with 10 bases fitting TRBD1. The germline V gene encodes CDR1 DFQATT and CDR2 SNEGSKA (reference sequence). This CDR3 is built from 13 residues.

This clonotype was seen a single time. The chain recombines TRBV7-2 with TRBJ2-5; TRBD1 matches 8 bases. The CDR3 covers 14 residues. The germline V gene has CDR1 SGHTA and CDR2 FQGNSA. The J segment lost 5 bases and the V segment lost 6 bases, leaving 8 bases of the junction unmatched. CDR3: CASRPGQGRETQYF. CDR3 nucleotide sequence: TGTGCCAGCAGACCCGGACAGGGTCGGGAGACCCAGTACTTC.

V usage is TRBV12-3 or TRBV12-4 and J usage is TRBJ2-2; 7 positions agree with TRBD1. V trimming: 5 bases; J trimming: 7 bases; junction bases outside the gene matches: 4. This CDR3 region has 13 residues. The CDR3 DNA reads TGTGCCAGCAGTAACAGGGGTAACGGGGAGCTGTTTTTT. It encodes CASSNRGNGELFF.

V gene TRBV7-9 combines with J gene TRBJ2-3, with unresolved D. CDR1 and CDR2 (germline): SEHNR, FQNEAQ (reference sequence). Trimming shortened V by 4 bases and J by 0 bases, and 11 bases separated the two germline ends. This CDR3 contains 15 residues. The DNA for the CDR3 is TGTGCCAGCAGCTCCACCACATTGAGCACAGATACGCAGTATTTT. Residues: CASSSTTLSTDTQYF.

The rearrangement uses TRBV12-3 or TRBV12-4 and TRBJ2-5, with D possibly matching TRBD2 (7 bases). CDR3 size: 14 residues. Trimming removed 4 bases at V and 9 bases at J, with 18 bases between. CDR3 coding DNA: TGTGCCAGCAGTTGGGCCGGGGGGCCTGAGGCCCAGTACTTC. This gives the protein CASSWAGGPEAQYF.

The rearrangement links TRBV20-1 to TRBJ2-7, with 7 bases matching TRBD1. V lost 4 bases to trimming and J lost 5 bases; unmatched junction nucleotides: 8. Germline assignment: CDR1 DFQATT and CDR2 SNEGSKA (reference sequence). This CDR3 is 13 amino acids long. The CDR3 sequence is CSAKRTGYNEQYF. Written as DNA, the CDR3 is TGCAGTGCTAAGAGGACAGGTTATAACGAGCAGTACTTC.

The genes are TRBV28 and TRBJ2-6; 8 nucleotides match TRBD1. With 5 bases clipped from V and 3 bases from J, the junction kept 6 bases outside the gene matches. The germline V gene has CDR1 MDHEN and CDR2 SYDVKM. The length of the CDR3 is 16 residues. Here the CDR3 reads CASSVLTGVGANVLTF. The CDR3, as DNA: TGTGCCAGCAGTGTCCTGACAGGGGTTGGGGCCAACGTCCTGACTTTC.

V and J are TRBV10-3 and TRBJ1-5; perhaps TRBD1 as D (5 bases). Trimming shortened V by 6 bases and J by 1 base, and 13 bases separated the two germline ends. This CDR3 is built from 15 residues. CDR1 is ENHRY and CDR2 is SYGVKD in the germline V gene. In DNA form, the CDR3 reads TGTGCCATCAGGGCAGGGCTAGGGAGCAATCAGCCCCAGCATTTT. It translates to CAIRAGLGSNQPQHF.

This clonotype was detected only a few times. The CDR3 coding sequence is TGCGCCAGCAGCCAAGATATGGGGGGACAGTTCTTCTACGAGCAGTACTTC. The encoded protein is CASSQDMGGQFFYEQYF. This chain joins TRBV4-3 and TRBJ2-7; D is possibly TRBD1 (7 bases). CDR1 is LGHNA and CDR2 is YSLEER in the germline V gene. The CDR3 spans 17 residues. V lost 0 bases, J lost 3 bases, and 18 bases lay in between.

This sequence joins TRBV21-1 and TRBJ2-7; TRBD1 is the table's D call, not checked against the DNA. TRBV21-1 is a documented pseudogene. The CDR3 has 17 amino acids. The CDR3 bases are TGTGCCAGCATCATCCTGGACCGGGACAGCTGTTCCTACGAGCAGTACTTC. It is translated as CASIILDRDSCSYEQYF.

The J gene is TRBJ1-2, the V gene TRBV6-5, with 7 bases identical to TRBD1. The CDR3 extends over 13 amino acids. Germline trimming cut 6 bases from V and 7 bases from J; bases unmatched to any gene: 8. Germline CDR1 and CDR2: MNHEY and SVGAGI. The CDR3 DNA sequence: TGTGCCAGCAGAAACAGGGGACGGCGTGGCTACACCTTC. This encodes CASRNRGRRGYTF.

The chain joins TRBV9 to TRBJ2-1; no firm D call. The assigned J gene may be wrong: the sequence end matches TRBJ2-7 better. Looked up from germline, CDR1 is SGDLS and CDR2 is YYNGEE. CDR3 size: 14 residues. The DNA for the CDR3 is TGTGCCAGCAGCGTAGATGCTGTAATGGGTGAGCAGTACTTC. Amino acid sequence: CASSVDAVMGEQYF.

CDR3 in amino acids: CASSLFMDTSYEQYF. The CDR3 nucleotides are TGTGCCAGCAGCTTATTTATGGACACCTCCTACGAGCAGTACTTC. The chain carries TRBV7-9 and TRBJ2-7, with D perhaps TRBD1 (5 bases). The V end lost 2 bases, the J end lost 0 bases, and 11 bases lay between the germline ends. This CDR3 has 15 amino acids. Germline V gives CDR1 SEHNR, CDR2 FQNEAQ (reference sequence).

The rearrangement uses TRBV4-1 and TRBJ2-1; D might be TRBD1 or TRBD2, each matching 7 bases. V lost 6 bases and J lost 8, with 11 bases in between. Germline lookup yields CDR1 MGHRA and CDR2 YSYEKL. This CDR3 is built from 12 residues. The CDR3 DNA sequence: TGCGCCAGCAGGACAGGGAGGGATGAGCAGTTCTTC. The encoded protein is CASRTGRDEQFF.

This sequence joins TRBV14 and TRBJ2-1; D is undetermined. V lost 0 bases and J 6 bases, leaving 12 bases between the germline ends. CDR1 is SGHDN and CDR2 is FVKESK in the germline V gene. The CDR3 runs to 15 residues. The CDR3 nucleotides are TGTGCCAGCAGCCAAGAGGCGGCTCAGCCCAATGAGCAGTTCTTC. Translating it yields CASSQEAAQPNEQFF.

This chain uses TRBV2 with TRBJ2-5; TRBD1 might be the D (6 bases). Germline assignment: CDR1 SNHLY and CDR2 FYNNEI. The V end was cut by 4 bases, the J end by 1 base, with 13 bases between. The CDR3 has 15 amino acids. This chain's CDR3 is CASSVDRSFQETQYF. The CDR3 DNA is TGTGCCAGCAGTGTTGACAGGAGCTTCCAAGAGACCCAGTACTTC.

This rearrangement joins TRBV15 to TRBJ1-1; D is ambiguous. Germline CDR1 and CDR2: LNHNV and YYDKDF (reference sequence). V was trimmed by 3 bases and J by 11 bases, leaving 10 bases between them. This CDR3 contains 11 residues. The CDR3 coding sequence is TGTGCCACCAGCAGGAATCTTGCGGCTTTCTTT. It yields the protein CATSRNLAAFF.